The next 20 T cell receptor beta chains were all read from a single sample in a study of CD8+CD57+ T cells in acquired aplastic anemia. The TCR beta profiling, which covered VDJ combination and CDR3 sequence, was carried out using genomic DNA as the template. TCRdb ran MiXCR on the reads and lists one entry per CDR3 protein. The table has approximately 98,000 distinct CDR3 sequences, approximately 49% seen once; the top ten hold 30% to 40%. The sample comprised sorted CD4+, CD8+, or CD8+CD57+ T cells (not recorded which) from PBMCs. These receptors came from a human donor in good health, serving as a control.

The chain recombines TRBV15 with TRBJ2-1; TRBD2 agrees at 7 bases. Germline V gene data show CDR1 as LNHNV and CDR2 as YYDKDF (reference sequence). Trimming took 1 base from V and 10 from J; bases not matched to a gene: 7. The CDR3 extends over 14 amino acids. The CDR3 nucleotides read TGTGCCACCAGCAGAGCGGGGGGTCGTGGGGAGCAGTTCTTC. It translates to CATSRAGGRGEQFF.

This clonotype has at least ten counts. In DNA, the CDR3 is TGTGCCAGCAGTTACGGAGTTTCGGGCTATGGCTACACCTTC. Translation: CASSYGVSGYGYTF. The genes are TRBV6-6 and TRBJ1-2; D is unclear. V lost 2 bases, J lost 4 bases, and 11 bases lay in between. The length of the CDR3 is 14 residues. CDR1 MNHNY and CDR2 SVGAGI come from the germline V gene (reference sequence).

This clonotype was observed at least ten times. V gene TRBV20-1 combines with J gene TRBJ2-3; 9 bases fit TRBD2. This CDR3 has 16 amino acids. J lost 4 bases, V lost 5 bases, and 13 bases had no gene match. The germline CDR1 and CDR2 sequences are DFQATT and SNEGSKA (reference sequence). The CDR3 sequence: CSAPPAGGTNADTQYF. CDR3 coding DNA: TGCAGTGCTCCCCCCGCGGGAGGGACGAACGCAGATACGCAGTATTTT.

Note on this clonotype: A clone one base away is much larger, so this may be a read error. The chain couples TRBV12-3 or TRBV12-4 to TRBJ2-3, with D unclear. Trimming removed 5 bases from V and 0 bases from J, with 9 bases in between. This CDR3 has 14 residues. The DNA for the CDR3 is TGTGCCAGCAGTCGTGAAGTAAGCACAGATACGCAGTATTTT. Translated, it gives CASSREVSTDTQYF.

The chain links TRBV15 to TRBJ1-5; D uncertain. With 0 bases removed from V and 7 bases from J, the gap between germline ends came to 13 bases. CDR3 length: 15 residues. Germline CDR1 is LNHNV and CDR2 is YYDKDF (reference sequence). CDR3 in amino acids: CATSRELSSSQPQHF. The CDR3, as DNA: TGTGCCACCAGCAGAGAGTTGTCCTCTTCACAGCCCCAGCATTTT.

This clonotype came up a few times. V and J are TRBV4-3 and TRBJ2-1; D is possibly TRBD2 (6 bases). The V and J ends lost 4 bases and 4 bases respectively, with 11 bases between them. CDR3 length equals 14 residues. The germline V gene has CDR1 LGHNA and CDR2 YSLEER. CDR3 sequence reads: CASSPGLEYNEQFF. The CDR3 region has the DNA TGCGCCAGCAGCCCGGGACTTGAGTACAATGAGCAGTTCTTC.

This chain links TRBV7-9 with TRBJ1-1; no firm D call. Per germline, CDR1 SEHNR and CDR2 FQNEAQ (reference sequence). The CDR3 totals 14 residues. V shed 4 bases and J shed 0 bases, with 9 bases lying between them. The CDR3 loop reads CASSSGQMNTEAFF. The CDR3, as DNA: TGTGCCAGCAGCTCCGGGCAGATGAACACTGAAGCTTTCTTT.

The chain has TRBV7-2 and TRBJ1-5; no clear D. From germline, CDR1 is SGHTA and CDR2 FQGNSA. The V and J ends lost 4 bases and 3 bases respectively, with 10 bases between them. The CDR3 is 14 amino acids. CDR3 loop: CASSSYSPNQPQHF. The CDR3 DNA sequence: TGTGCCAGCAGCTCCTACAGCCCCAATCAGCCCCAGCATTTT. Looking up the rest from reference TRBV7-2 and TRBJ1-5 gives the full variable domain: GAGVSQSPSNKVTEKGKDVELRCDPISGHTALYWYRQSLGQGLEFLIYFQGNSAPDKSGLPSDRFSAERTGGSVSTLTIQRTQQEDSAVYLCASSSYSPNQPQHFGDGTRLSIL.

The chain recombines TRBV4-1 with TRBJ1-1; 7 bases are a match to TRBD1. The J segment lost 2 bases and the V segment lost 4 bases, leaving 10 bases of the junction unmatched. The germline V gene encodes CDR1 MGHRA and CDR2 YSYEKL. CDR3 length: 16 residues. The chain's CDR3 is CASSPRGQSSNTEAFF. In nucleotides, the CDR3 is TGCGCCAGCAGCCCCCGGGGACAGTCTTCAAACACTGAAGCTTTCTTT.

The chain uses TRBV4-2 and TRBJ2-7, with 7 nucleotides matching TRBD2. The junction had 8 bases not matched to a gene; V was cut back by 3 bases and J by 3 bases. Germline V lookup: CDR1 LGHNA, CDR2 YNFKEQ. This CDR3 is 15 amino acids long. CDR3 in amino acids: CASSQELATHYEQYF. The CDR3 DNA sequence: TGTGCCAGCAGCCAGGAACTAGCGACGCACTACGAGCAGTACTTC.

This clonotype was seen a single time. V is TRBV6-4 and J is TRBJ2-7, with D tentatively TRBD1 (5 bases). Trimming shortened V by 4 bases and J by 9 bases, and 13 bases separated the two germline ends. The V gene's germline CDR1 is MRHNA and CDR2 SNTAGT. There are 12 residues in the CDR3. The CDR3 nucleotides are TGTGCCAGCAGTGGTTCTTTACAGGCGCAGTACTTC. The encoded protein is CASSGSLQAQYF.

This sequence joins TRBV7-2 and TRBJ2-3, with TRBD1 matching 7 bases. J was trimmed by 6 bases and V by 1 base; bases with no gene match: 1. Germline V gives CDR1 SGHTA, CDR2 FQGNSA. The CDR3 runs 13 residues. The CDR3 sequence: CASSLGQGDTQYF. CDR3 DNA: TGTGCCAGCAGCTTAGGACAGGGTGATACGCAGTATTTT.

The chain joins TRBV7-8 to TRBJ2-5; 12 bases align to TRBD2. With 1 base clipped from V and 4 bases from J, the junction kept 7 bases outside the gene matches. The CDR3 consists of 17 residues. The germline gives CDR1 SGHVS, CDR2 FQNEAQ. The CDR3: CASSLGTSGDITETQYF. For the CDR3, the DNA is TGTGCCAGCAGCTTAGGGACTAGCGGGGACATCACAGAGACCCAGTACTTC.

This clonotype was detected only once. The rearrangement joins TRBV19 to TRBJ2-1, with 8 bases that match TRBD2. The CDR3 covers 13 residues. Germline V gene data show CDR1 as LNHDA and CDR2 as SQIVND (reference sequence). V was clipped by 4 bases and J by 10 bases; unmatched bases: 6. CDR3 in amino acids: CASSRKLADEQFF. CDR3 nucleotide sequence: TGTGCCAGTAGTAGGAAACTAGCGGACGAGCAGTTCTTC.

In the case of this clonotype: A read error may explain this, as a much larger clone is one base away. The CDR3 region is CASSQSQGLKGKLFF. DNA of the CDR3: TGTGCCAGCAGTCAGTCCCAGGGGCTTAAAGGAAAACTGTTTTTT. This chain joins TRBV12-3 or TRBV12-4 and TRBJ1-4; D might be TRBD1 (6 bases). The V end lost 5 bases, the J end lost 10 bases, and 20 bases lay between the germline ends. This CDR3 comprises 15 residues.

This chain uses TRBV10-3 with TRBJ2-7; 9 bases fit TRBD1. The CDR3 totals 13 residues. Unmatched junction bases numbered 2, after V lost 8 bases and J lost 0 bases. Per germline, CDR1 ENHRY and CDR2 SYGVKD. CDR3 sequence (DNA): TGTGCCATCGGGACAGGGAGCTCCTACGAGCAGTACTTC. Its protein product is CAIGTGSSYEQYF.

The chain joins TRBV10-3 to TRBJ2-5, with D maybe TRBD1 (5 bases). V lost 2 bases to trimming and J lost 5 bases, with 6 bases between them. From germline, CDR1 is ENHRY and CDR2 SYGVKD. CDR3 length: 12 amino acids. The CDR3 sequence is CAISEAGETQYF. The DNA of the CDR3 is TGTGCCATCAGTGAGGCAGGGGAGACCCAGTACTTC.

This chain links TRBV19 with TRBJ1-1, with a possible D match to TRBD1 (6 bases). Trimming took off 3 bases at V and 11 bases at J, with 16 bases between the two ends. Germline values: CDR1 LNHDA, CDR2 SQIVND (reference sequence). CDR3 length: 13 amino acids. Here the CDR3 DNA reads TGTGCCAGTAGTATCTCGGGGGGGGGCACGGCTTTCTTT. Translating it yields CASSISGGGTAFF.

V and J are TRBV19 and TRBJ2-7, with a weak D call TRBD2 (7 bases). Between the trimmed V and J ends, which lost 3 bases and 4 bases, there was a span of 16 bases. The CDR3 loop spans 15 amino acids. Germline V gene lookup returns CDR1 LNHDA and CDR2 SQIVND (reference sequence). CDR3 bases: TGTGCCAGTAGTATCACTTGGGGGGGCGCGTACGAGCAGTACTTC. Protein: CASSITWGGAYEQYF.

The genes are TRBV7-2 and TRBJ2-7; D remains ambiguous. The length of the CDR3 is 13 residues. The V end was cut by 5 bases, the J end by 4 bases, with 12 bases between. Germline V gene data show CDR1 as SGHTA and CDR2 as FQGNSA. CDR3 DNA: TGTGCCAGCAGCACCCGCCAGGCGTACGAGCAGTACTTC. Amino acids: CASSTRQAYEQYF.